The 19 T cell receptor beta chains below were found in one sample sequenced in a study of beta chain features in type 1 diabetes. Sequencing targeted expressed TCRB transcripts, as all isolated RNA had been reverse transcribed. Some clones are missing from TCRdb's copy, which holds only in-frame ones; the method was immunoSEQ multiplex PCR. The sample has 200,000 to 250,000 clones; 27% are singletons. Input material: central memory CD4+ T cells from blood. The receptors shown here come from a man aged 25 to 40 in good health.

V usage is TRBV5-1 and J usage is TRBJ2-1; a possible D gene is TRBD1 (6 bases). V was cut by 4 bases and J by 7 bases, with 15 bases left in between. This CDR3 has 14 residues. Germline V gene sequence: CDR1 SGHRS, CDR2 YFSETQ. As DNA, the CDR3 is TGCGCCAGCAGCGGCGAACAGGGTAGGAATGAGCAGTTCTTC. As protein: CASSGEQGRNEQFF.

This clone was found a few times. This chain connects TRBV7-9 to TRBJ2-1, with D maybe TRBD1 (6 bases). The V gene lost 5 bases and the J gene lost 8 bases, with 16 bases spanning the gap. CDR3 length: 14 residues. CDR1 is SEHNR and CDR2 is FQNEAQ in the germline V gene (reference sequence). CDR3 region: CASSLMPGAHEQFF. CDR3 nucleotide sequence: TGTGCCAGCAGCCTAATGCCAGGGGCGCATGAGCAGTTCTTC.

This clone was seen more than once but under ten times. Since a much larger clone is just one base distant, this may be a read error. The chain carries TRBV7-2 and TRBJ2-5; D unclear. Between the trimmed V and J ends, which lost 1 base and 4 bases, there was a span of 10 bases. In germline, CDR1 is SGHTA, CDR2 FQGNSA. There are 14 residues in the CDR3. The CDR3 DNA reads TGTGCCAGCAGCTTAGTCGTGGTAATAGAGACCCAGTACTTC. Amino acids: CASSLVVVIETQYF.

This rearrangement joins TRBV29-1 to TRBJ2-1; a weak D match, TRBD1 (6 bases). The length of the CDR3 is 14 residues. Trimming took off 7 bases at V and 5 bases at J, with 18 bases between the two ends. CDR1 is SQVTM, CDR2 ANQGSEA, per germline. Here the CDR3 reads CSGAGTPYDNEQFF. CDR3 nucleotides: TGCAGCGGTGCCGGGACACCTTATGACAATGAGCAGTTCTTC.

In its sample, this clone was seen many times. DNA of the CDR3: TGCGCCAGCAGCCAACCCCACAGGGAGACCACTGAAGCTTTCTTT. Protein product: CASSQPHRETTEAFF. V gene TRBV4-1 combines with J gene TRBJ1-1; weak D call: TRBD1 (6 bases). This CDR3 spans 15 amino acids. Germline V gives CDR1 MGHRA, CDR2 YSYEKL. V lost 2 bases to trimming and J lost 4 bases, with 14 bases between them.

This clone showed up just a few times. The chain links TRBV29-1 to TRBJ2-3, with 9 positions matching TRBD2. The CDR3 sequence is 13 residues long. The germline V gene encodes CDR1 SQVTM and CDR2 ANQGSEA. V shed 7 bases and J 0 bases; nucleotides not matched to a gene: 2. CDR3 sequence reads: CSGSGGSTDTQYF. CDR3 nucleotide sequence: TGCAGCGGTAGCGGGGGAAGCACAGATACGCAGTATTTT.

Ten or more counts support this clone. This chain joins TRBV5-4 and TRBJ2-5; tentatively, D is TRBD1 (6 bases). Germline values: CDR1 SGHNT, CDR2 YYREEE (reference sequence). This CDR3 is built from 15 residues. Trimming cost V 1 base and J 6 bases, with 16 bases left between them. CDR3 sequence: CASSLLAGDVKTQYF. DNA of the CDR3: TGTGCCAGCAGCTTGCTGGCAGGGGATGTAAAGACCCAGTACTTC.

The chain uses TRBV11-2 and TRBJ2-3, with TRBD2 as a possible D gene (6 bases). Looked up from germline, CDR1 is SGHAT and CDR2 is FQNNGV. V was cut by 1 base and J by 3 bases, with 14 bases left in between. CDR3 size: 16 residues. CDR3 nucleotides: TGTGCCAGCAGCTTAGGAGGGAGGACGCTAACAGATACGCAGTATTTT. This gives the protein CASSLGGRTLTDTQYF.

The CDR3 DNA sequence: TGCGCCAGCAGCCAAGAGGGGACAGGGGGATTGCCCCAGCATTTT. Its translation is CASSQEGTGGLPQHF. The chain couples TRBV4-1 to TRBJ1-5; TRBD1 agrees at 11 bases. The CDR3 runs to 15 residues. CDR1 and CDR2 (germline): MGHRA, YSYEKL. Trimming removed 0 bases from V and 9 bases from J; junction bases left unmatched: 4.

This clone was observed a handful of times. V gene TRBV4-1 combines with J gene TRBJ1-2; no reliable D call. This CDR3 is built from 14 residues. Germline assignment: CDR1 MGHRA and CDR2 YSYEKL. Trimming left V 1 base short and J 1 base short, with 7 bases between. The CDR3 coding sequence is TGCGCCAGCAGCCAAGGAACGGGTAACTATGGCTACACCTTC. Protein: CASSQGTGNYGYTF.

This clone is a singleton in its sample. The rearrangement joins TRBV29-1 to TRBJ1-2; 8 bases match TRBD1. The germline CDR1 and CDR2 sequences are SQVTM and ANQGSEA. V was clipped by 3 bases and J by 8 bases; unmatched bases: 8. The CDR3 is made up of 13 amino acids. The CDR3 sequence: CSVEGQGAWGYTF. Here the CDR3 DNA reads TGCAGCGTTGAGGGGCAGGGGGCCTGGGGCTACACCTTC.

A few counts support this clone. V and J are TRBV6-6 and TRBJ1-5, with D tentatively TRBD1 (5 bases). Germline values: CDR1 MNHNY, CDR2 SVGAGI (reference sequence). With 9 bases removed from V and 5 bases from J, the gap between germline ends came to 11 bases. The CDR3 is made up of 12 amino acids. CDR3 DNA sequence: TGTGCCAGTGGGGGGATCGATCAGCCCCAGCATTTT. Translation: CASGGIDQPQHF.

The V and J genes are TRBV28 and TRBJ2-6; D unclear. Germline CDR1 and CDR2: MDHEN and SYDVKM. V lost 4 bases to trimming and J lost 0 bases, with 4 bases between them. This CDR3 comprises 14 residues. This CDR3 is CASSSHSGANVLTF. The CDR3 DNA reads TGTGCCAGCAGTTCCCACTCTGGGGCCAACGTCCTGACTTTC.

The sample holds a few counts of this clone. This chain uses TRBV7-2 with TRBJ1-4; tentative D call: TRBD1 (5 bases). Germline CDR1 and CDR2: SGHTA and FQGNSA. This CDR3 is 15 amino acids long. V was shortened by 4 bases and J by 0 bases, with 9 bases between the two germline ends. CDR3 sequence: CASSWGDTTNEKLFF. CDR3 DNA: TGTGCCAGCAGCTGGGGGGATACAACTAATGAAAAACTGTTTTTT.

In nucleotides, the CDR3 is TGCAGCGTTTTCGAGTACCAAGAGACCCAGTACTTC. Translation gives CSVFEYQETQYF. The rearrangement joins TRBV29-1 to TRBJ2-5; D unclear. Germline loops: CDR1 SQVTM, CDR2 ANQGSEA. Deletions cut 5 bases from V and 0 bases from J, with 7 bases between. The CDR3 contains 12 residues.

Details on this clone: A far larger clone is a single base away, which makes a read error likely. The rearrangement uses TRBV18 and TRBJ2-7, with D perhaps TRBD2 (5 bases). V dropped 3 bases and J dropped 3 bases, with 15 bases sitting between them. The germline V gene has CDR1 KGHSH and CDR2 LQKENI. The CDR3 has 15 residues. In DNA, the CDR3 is TGTGCCAGCTCACCTGCCGCAGTGGGGAGCTACGAGCAGTACTTC. Translated, it gives CASSPAAVGSYEQYF.

The chain links TRBV5-6 to TRBJ2-5; D is uncertain. V was trimmed by 0 bases and J by 2 bases, leaving 14 bases between them. The CDR3 sequence is 16 residues long. Germline assignment: CDR1 SGHDT and CDR2 YYEEEE. The CDR3 DNA reads TGTGCCAGCAGCTTGGTCTCAGCCATACCACAAGAGACCCAGTACTTC. Translation: CASSLVSAIPQETQYF.

The chain joins TRBV7-2 to TRBJ2-1; the match to TRBD1 covers 8 bases. The germline CDR1 and CDR2 sequences are SGHTA and FQGNSA. The CDR3 is 14 amino acids. Trimming removed 3 bases from V and 6 bases from J; junction bases left unmatched: 4. The CDR3 DNA reads TGTGCCAGCAGCTTTAGACAGGGGCCCAATGAGCAGTTCTTC. Translated, it gives CASSFRQGPNEQFF.

This clone showed up many times. The CDR3 protein is CAISEFASGYQETQYF. The CDR3 DNA is TGTGCCATCAGTGAGTTTGCTAGCGGGTACCAAGAGACCCAGTACTTC. This sequence joins TRBV10-3 and TRBJ2-5; 8 bases agree with TRBD2. CDR3 length equals 16 residues. The junction had 4 bases not matched to a gene; V was cut back by 1 base and J by 0 bases. The germline CDR1 and CDR2 sequences are ENHRY and SYGVKD.